The text below deals with one T cell receptor (beta chain). Methods used by the authors: For nucleated cells, counts were estimated from reference gene primer amplification. Produced via immunoSEQ multiplex PCR; TCRdb's table is partial and in-frame only. For V, J and clone size, that table is used; D and trimming come from the DNA. This table has around 100,000 clones, over 80% appearing once. Per germline, CDR1 MNHNY and CDR2 SVGAGI (reference sequence). This CDR3 is 16 amino acids long. Trimming pared 2 bases from V and 0 bases from J, leaving 8 bases between. This specimen belongs to a study of blood T cell repertoires in COVID-19. The wider study: Researchers got acute and convalescent COVID-19 samples from the United States, Italy and Spain.

The sample consisted of peripheral blood. The genes are TRBV6-6 and TRBJ2-6; D might be TRBD1 (6 bases). The TCR originated in a human donor with active COVID-19. The donor label of this sample is uncertain. In DNA form, the CDR3 reads TGTGCCAGCAGTTACACACAGGGCTCTGGGGCCAACGTCCTGACTTTC. Protein product: CASSYTQGSGANVLTF.